The rows below give T cell receptor beta chains drawn from one sample of a study of T cells in localized non-small cell lung cancer. TCRdb's copy holds only in-frame clones and misses some; the assay was immunoSEQ multiplex PCR. The table includes 50,000 to 70,000 clones, roughly nine tenths detected once. The material was peripheral blood, obtained before any cancer treatment. All receptors derive from a man aged 40 to 70 with stage I lung adenocarcinoma. The CDR3 runs from the conserved cysteine through the conserved F or W. The order of the fields is J gene, V gene, clone size, D gene, CDR3 DNA, CDR3 protein. D genes are given only for firm matches. The size of a clone is reported for some rows only, either as once, few or many, or as a class for expanded clones.

TRBJ2-1 | TRBV7-2 | NA | TRBD1 | TGTGCCAGCAGCTTCAAGGGGGCGTTATACAATGAGCAGTTCTTC | CASSFKGALYNEQFF
TRBJ2-1 | TRBV7-8 | NA | TRBD2 | TGTGCCAGCAGCCCCGAGGGAGCGGGAGGTAGTGAGCAGTTCTTC | CASSPEGAGGSEQFF
TRBJ2-7 | TRBV12-5 | NA | TRBD1 | TGTGCTAGTGGCAAGGTGGGCAGGGGGCGGAAATTAGGGGGCTCAAGAGCCCCCGAGCAGTACTTC | CASGKVGRGRKLGGSRAPEQYF
TRBJ2-7 | TRBV7-3 | NA | NA | TGTGCCAGCAGTGAGACGGGACACCGATCCTACGAGCAGTACTTC | CASSETGHRSYEQYF
TRBJ2-7 | TRBV7-2 | NA | NA | TGTGCCAGCAGCTTCCCAGGATCCTACGAGCAGTACTTC | CASSFPGSYEQYF
TRBJ2-2 | TRBV7-8 | NA | NA | TGTGCCAGCAGCAACTTATGGAGGGGAAGCAACTATCGCGGGGTCCGGGAGCTGTTTTTT | CASSNLWRGSNYRGVRELFF
TRBJ2-2 | TRBV18 | NA | NA | TGTGCCAGCTCACCCTTTACAGACAGTAAGAACACCGGGGAGCTGTTTTTT | CASSPFTDSKNTGELFF
TRBJ2-1 | TRBV19 | NA | NA | TGTGCCAGTAGTCTCGGACTAAACAATGAGCAGTTCTTC | CASSLGLNNEQFF
TRBJ1-2 | TRBV9 | NA | TRBD1 | TGTGCCAGCAGCGCGTCGGGACAGCCCTATGGCTACACCTTC | CASSASGQPYGYTF
TRBJ1-4 | TRBV7-6 | NA | NA | TGTGCCAGCAGCTTAATTGCCAGGTTTAATGAAAAACTGTTTTTT | CASSLIARFNEKLFF
TRBJ2-7 | TRBV29-1 | NA | TRBD1 | TGCAGCGTTGAAACCGCCGGACAGGGACTTTCCTACGAGCAGTACTTC | CSVETAGQGLSYEQYF
TRBJ2-2 | TRBV5-1 | once | TRBD1 | TGCGCCAGCAGCTTTTCACAGGGGACAGGGAACACCGGGGAGCTGTTTTTT | CASSFSQGTGNTGELFF
TRBJ2-5 | TRBV28 | NA | NA | TGTGCCAGCAGTTTAATACAGGGGAGGCAGACCCAGTACTTC | CASSLIQGRQTQYF
TRBJ2-1 | TRBV15 | NA | TRBD1 | TGTGCCACCAGCAGAGGGACCGGGACAGGGACCTACAATGAGCAGTTCTTC | CATSRGTGTGTYNEQFF
TRBJ1-2 | TRBV5-4 | NA | TRBD1 | TGTGCCAGCAGCCCGGACAGGGCGGTGGATGGCTACACCTTC | CASSPDRAVDGYTF
TRBJ1-1 | TRBV5-1 | NA | NA | TGCGCCAGCAGCTTGGACCTCTCGGGCCTCTCATTT | CASSLDLSGLSF
TRBJ2-7 | TRBV5-1 | NA | NA | TGCGCCAGCAGCTTGGAGCTAGCGTCTTTTTACGAGCAGTACTTC | CASSLELASFYEQYF
TRBJ1-2 | TRBV5-4 | NA | TRBD1 | TGTGCCCTAAGCTACAGGGGTGGCTATGGCTACACCTTC | CALSYRGGYGYTF
TRBJ2-5 | TRBV19 | NA | NA | TGTGCCAGTAGTATTGACGGGTCGAGGGAGACCCAGTACTTC | CASSIDGSRETQYF
TRBJ2-7 | TRBV29-1 | NA | NA | TGCAGCGTGATTCGGACAGACTACGAGCAGTACTTC | CSVIRTDYEQYF
TRBJ1-5 | TRBV12-5 | NA | NA | TGTGCTAGTGGTATCACGCAGCCCCAGCATTTT | CASGITQPQHF
TRBJ2-7 | TRBV10-2 | NA | TRBD2 | TGCGCCGCGAGCGGGGGGCCTGACGAGCAGTACTTC | CAASGGPDEQYF
TRBJ2-3 | TRBV6-1 | few | TRBD2 | TGTGCCAGCAGTGAAGCAGCGGGAGGGCCAGATACGCAGTATTTT | CASSEAAGGPDTQYF
TRBJ1-4 | TRBV4-3 | NA | NA | TGCGCCAGCAGCCAAGAACCGGCCTTTGCAACTAATGAAAAACTGTTTTTT | CASSQEPAFATNEKLFF
TRBJ1-4 | TRBV5-6 | NA | NA | TGTGCCAGCAGCCGGAGGGTTGACACCTCTGCAACTAATGAAAAACTGTTTTTT | CASSRRVDTSATNEKLFF
TRBJ2-1 | TRBV10-3 | NA | NA | TGTGCCATCAGTGAGTCGAGGGGTCTCGATGAGCAGTTCTTC | CAISESRGLDEQFF
TRBJ1-2 | TRBV10-3 | NA | NA | TGTGCCATCAGTGTTCCCCGCCCCCGGGGGGGGTATGGCTACACCTTC | CAISVPRPRGGYGYTF
TRBJ2-7 | TRBV6-5 | NA | NA | TGTGCCAGCAGAAATACCCCAGGGGTCGAGCAGTACTTC | CASRNTPGVEQYF
TRBJ1-5 | TRBV28 | once | TRBD1 | TGTGCCAGCAGTCCCGGGACAGCCCGTGAACAGCCCCAGCATTTT | CASSPGTAREQPQHF
TRBJ2-5 | TRBV5-1 | once | TRBD2 | TGCGCCAGCAGCTTGGTTTCTAGCGGGCTTCAAGAGACCCAGTACTTC | CASSLVSSGLQETQYF
TRBJ1-2 | TRBV5-8 | few | NA | TGTGCCAGCAGCTTATCAGGGAACTATGGCTACACCTTC | CASSLSGNYGYTF
TRBJ1-2 | TRBV27 | NA | NA | TGTGCCAGCAGTTCCCCCGCGACAGGTGGGAACTATGGCTACACCTTC | CASSSPATGGNYGYTF
TRBJ1-2 | TRBV6-5 | NA | NA | TGTGCCAGCATCAAGTCCCGGGGCTATGGCTACACCTTC | CASIKSRGYGYTF
TRBJ2-7 | TRBV7-2 | few | TRBD2 | TGTGCCAGCAGCGCCGGACTAGCGGGAGTCGCCTACGAGCAGTACTTC | CASSAGLAGVAYEQYF
TRBJ1-3 | TRBV9 | NA | NA | TGTGCCAGCAGCGCCATTGGGGAGGCTGGAAACACCATATATTTT | CASSAIGEAGNTIYF
TRBJ1-5 | TRBV5-6 | NA | NA | TGTGCCAGCAGCTTGGGGGTCAATCAGCCCCAGCATTTT | CASSLGVNQPQHF
TRBJ2-1 | TRBV28 | NA | TRBD2 | TGTGCCAGCAGTTTTTTCGGGTTGACTAGCGGGAGACGCAATGAGCAGTTCTTC | CASSFFGLTSGRRNEQFF
TRBJ2-1 | TRBV7-3 | NA | NA | TGTGCCAGCAGGTCAGGGCGCGCCCCGGGGGATGAGCAGTTCTTC | CASRSGRAPGDEQFF
TRBJ2-3 | TRBV2 | NA | TRBD2 | TGTGCCAGCAGTGGCGGGGCCGGGACTAGCGCTCGGACCACAGATACGCAGTATTTT | CASSGGAGTSARTTDTQYF
TRBJ1-2 | TRBV30 | NA | NA | TGTGCCTGGAGTGTGCGCAGGGCTAACTATGGCTACACCTTC | CAWSVRRANYGYTF
TRBJ2-2 | TRBV7-3 | few | NA | TGTGCCAGCAGCGACCCGAACACCGGGGAGCTGTTTTTT | CASSDPNTGELFF
TRBJ1-1 | TRBV6-1 | NA | TRBD1 | TGTGCCAGCAGGGGACAGGGGGCCAACACTGAAGCTTTCTTT | CASRGQGANTEAFF
TRBJ2-7 | TRBV5-1 | NA | TRBD2 | TGCGCCAGCAGCTTAACTAGCGGGGGGGGCTACGAGCAGTACTTC | CASSLTSGGGYEQYF
TRBJ2-3 | TRBV18 | NA | TRBD2 | TGTGCCAGCTCACCACCAGGACTAGCCGAAACAGGGAGGCCAGATACGCAGTATTTT | CASSPPGLAETGRPDTQYF
TRBJ2-7 | TRBV12-1 | NA | NA | TGTGCCAGCAGCTTTGGCGGGACTAGCGGACCCTACGAGCAGTACTTC | CASSFGGTSGPYEQYF
TRBJ2-7 | TRBV27 | NA | NA | TGTGCCAGCAGCTTTTCTGGGCTGGGCTCCTACGAGCAGTACTTC | CASSFSGLGSYEQYF
TRBJ1-1 | TRBV6-6 | NA | NA | TGTGCCAGCGTCCTCACCTTTGGGGTCACTGAAGCTTTCTTT | CASVLTFGVTEAFF
TRBJ1-3 | TRBV30 | NA | NA | TGTGCCTGGAGTGTACGCACAGGTCCTGGAAACACCATATATTTT | CAWSVRTGPGNTIYF
TRBJ2-7 | TRBV7-2 | few | TRBD2 | TGTGCCAGCAGCCCCCCGCCGGGAGGGGCCCACGAGCAGTACTTC | CASSPPPGGAHEQYF
TRBJ2-7 | TRBV28 | NA | TRBD2 | TGTGCCAGCAGTTTAAAGCGGGGGACGATTTCCTACGAGCAGTACTTC | CASSLKRGTISYEQYF
TRBJ1-4 | TRBV27 | NA | NA | TGTGCCAGCAGCTTTAGGATGGGGGGTGAAAAACTGTTTTTT | CASSFRMGGEKLFF
TRBJ1-1 | TRBV20-1 | NA | NA | TGCAGTGCTAGTGATGGCACTGAAGCTTTCTTT | CSASDGTEAFF
TRBJ2-7 | TRBV27 | NA | TRBD2 | TGTGCCAGCAGTCTGGGACTAGCGATCTACGAGCAGTACTTC | CASSLGLAIYEQYF
TRBJ1-5 | TRBV19 | once | NA | TGTGCCAGTAGTGGACGGAACAATCAGCCCCAGCATTTT | CASSGRNNQPQHF